Sequencing of this T cell receptor (beta chain) was carried out in a study of CD8+CD57+ T cells in acquired aplastic anemia. On the study more broadly: Mean DNA quantity obtained from sorted CD4+ and CD8+ cells was around 3.2 ug.

Genomic DNA provided the template from which TCR beta VDJ and CDR3 profiles were obtained. MiXCR, applied by TCRdb to the reads, yields one record per CDR3 protein. In the table there are 180,000 or so distinct CDR3 sequences, 40% to 50% of which are singletons. Patients picked for sequencing had shown CD8+CD57+ cell expansion detected by flow cytometry. The enrolled patients all had severe acquired aplastic anemia. Blood samples were obtained from patients who had received no prior therapy. The CDR3 is 16 residues long. Trimming removed 4 bases at V and 5 bases at J, with 19 bases between. Germline values: CDR1 LGHDT, CDR2 YNNKEL (reference sequence). The sample holds a few counts of this clonotype. The antigen remains unidentified. Study conclusions and caveats: Patients and controls had in common approximately 28 CD8+ CDR3 sequences.

The rearrangement joins TRBV3-1 to TRBJ2-3; D is undetermined. What was sequenced was sorted CD4+, CD8+, or CD8+CD57+ T cells (not recorded which) from PBMCs. The receptor was isolated from a human donor with aplastic anemia. This chain's CDR3 is CASSPLDGFPGDTQYF. The CDR3, as DNA: TGTGCCAGCAGCCCCTTGGATGGTTTTCCGGGAGATACGCAGTATTTT.